The clone carrying this T cell receptor (beta chain) was picked up many times. The target antigen is unknown. This sample was taken from a study of early T cells in non-severe SARS-CoV-2 infection. For the study at large: Sequencing input comprised bulk RNA from unsorted whole blood; chain pairing was not available. Notes on the study in general: Database matching using VDJdb favored anti-spike CD8 responses, with private and CD4 specificities left missing.

The V end lost 1 base, the J end lost 15 bases, and 16 bases lay between the germline ends. In germline, CDR1 is SGHTA, CDR2 FQGTGA. CDR3 length equals 14 residues. Each cDNA molecule carried a unique molecular identifier. TCRdb processed the 5' RACE reads anew with MiXCR; each CDR3 protein has one entry. The sample gives about 22,000 distinct CDR3 sequences, 4.7% of which show up once; 16% is in the top ten. The J gene is TRBJ1-6, the V gene TRBV7-3; D gene uncertain. The receptor's source is an adult who was a healthcare worker with PCR-confirmed SARS-CoV-2 infection or an uninfected control (not recorded which). What was sequenced was whole blood. CDR3 sequence (DNA): TGTGCCAGCAGCTTAAATCCGGGAAAGCAAAACCTCCACTTT. Translated: CASSLNPGKQNLHF.